A single sample gave rise to the 32 T cell receptor beta chains below, sequenced in a study of blood T cell repertoires in COVID-19 (TCRdb year 2020). The library was made by the immunoSEQ multiplex PCR assay. In its TCRdb copy, this immuneACCESS table keeps in-frame sequences only and misses some clones. Where compared with another copy, unresolved V genes explain less than half of these, and the others have no known cause. The sample includes 200,000 to 250,000 clones, with 70% to 90% observed a single time. The ten largest clones add up to 2.5% to 3.5% of the sample. The specimen sequenced was PBMCs or T cells enriched from blood (not recorded which). These receptors all come from a woman in her forties or fifties in a cohort exposed to, infected with or recovered from COVID-19 (not recorded which).

The rearrangement joins TRBV4-3 to TRBJ2-1; a possible D gene is TRBD2 (6 bases). V was pared by 3 bases and J by 8 bases, with 8 bases between. Germline V gene lookup returns CDR1 LGHNA and CDR2 YSLEER. The CDR3 extends over 12 amino acids. The CDR3 spells CASSQEGHEQFF. The CDR3 DNA reads TGCGCCAGCAGCCAGGAGGGTCATGAGCAGTTCTTC.

V and J are TRBV5-6 and TRBJ1-2; D call uncertain. The V gene's germline CDR1 is SGHDT and CDR2 YYEEEE. The CDR3 spans 14 residues. The V end was cut by 6 bases, the J end by 3 bases, with 15 bases between. The CDR3 region is CASTRGVEDYGYTF. CDR3 in DNA: TGTGCCAGCACCCGAGGTGTGGAGGACTATGGCTACACCTTC.

The rearrangement uses TRBV18 and TRBJ2-7; D possibly corresponds to TRBD1 (5 bases). CDR1 is KGHSH, CDR2 LQKENI, per germline. The CDR3 consists of 15 residues. V was clipped by 3 bases and J by 2 bases, with 14 bases between them. The CDR3 spells CASSPPQGRTYEQYF. The DNA for the CDR3 is TGTGCCAGCTCACCCCCCCAGGGCCGTACCTACGAGCAGTACTTC.

This clone was counted only a few times. The chain employs TRBV6-6 and TRBJ1-1; D is undetermined. CDR1 and CDR2 from the germline V gene are MNHNY and SVGAGI (reference sequence). The CDR3 spans 13 residues. V was shortened by 6 bases and J by 1 base, with 9 bases between the two germline ends. The CDR3 sequence: CASRRFQNTEAFF. CDR3 bases: TGTGCCAGCAGACGATTCCAGAACACTGAAGCTTTCTTT.

The genes are TRBV5-4 and TRBJ1-2; 7 bases map to TRBD1. The length of the CDR3 is 13 residues. Germline CDR1 SGHNT, CDR2 YYREEE (reference sequence). The trim removed 4 bases at V and 8 bases at J, leaving 8 bases unmatched. CDR3 in amino acids: CASSIRGSKGYTF. The CDR3 bases are TGTGCCAGCAGCATCAGGGGGTCTAAGGGCTACACCTTC. Filled out from reference TRBV5-4 and TRBJ1-2, the complete variable domain reads ETGVTQSPTHLIKTRGQQVTLRCSSQSGHNTVSWYQQALGQGPQFIFQYYREEENGRGNFPPRFSGLQFPNYSSELNVNALELDDSALYLCASSIRGSKGYTFGSGTRLTVV.

This rearrangement joins TRBV28 to TRBJ1-4; TRBD1 matches 8 bases. The germline V gene has CDR1 MDHEN and CDR2 SYDVKM. The J segment lost 8 bases and the V segment lost 6 bases, leaving 14 bases of the junction unmatched. This CDR3 is built from 16 residues. The CDR3 nucleotides read TGTGCCAGCAGCCCCTTTCCCCTCGGACAGGGAGAAAAACTGTTTTTT. It translates to CASSPFPLGQGEKLFF. Full variable domain (rest looked up from reference TRBV28 and TRBJ1-4): DVKVTQSSRYLVKRTGEKVFLECVQDMDHENMFWYRQDPGLGLRLIYFSYDVKMKEKGDIPEGYSVSREKKERFSLILESASTNQTSMYLCASSPFPLGQGEKLFFGSGTQLSVL.

The chain has TRBV6-5 and TRBJ1-2, with 7 nucleotides matching TRBD1. Trimming took 7 bases from V and 1 from J; bases not matched to a gene: 6. This CDR3 is 14 amino acids long. The germline CDR1 and CDR2 sequences are MNHEY and SVGAGI. This CDR3 is CASKTGQNNYGYTF. The CDR3 bases are TGTGCCAGCAAGACGGGACAGAATAACTATGGCTACACCTTC.

This clone was seen a few times. The chain uses TRBV9 and TRBJ2-1; D is possibly TRBD2 (7 bases). Between the trimmed V and J ends, which lost 4 bases and 9 bases, there was a span of 20 bases. There are 15 residues in the CDR3. In germline, CDR1 is SGDLS, CDR2 YYNGEE. CDR3 DNA: TGTGCCAGCAGCCTCCTCGCGGGGGCCAATATTGAGCAGTTCTTC. The encoded protein is CASSLLAGANIEQFF.

J is TRBJ1-2 and V is TRBV5-1; 7 nucleotides line up with TRBD1. V lost 4 bases and J lost 7; bases outside the gene matches: 13. The V gene's germline CDR1 is SGHRS and CDR2 YFSETQ. CDR3 length equals 15 residues. CDR3: CASSPGLGGEGGYTF. CDR3 nucleotides: TGCGCCAGCAGCCCCGGCTTAGGGGGCGAAGGTGGCTACACCTTC.

The J gene is TRBJ1-2, the V gene TRBV11-1; 9 nucleotides line up with TRBD1. The CDR3 has 13 amino acids. V trimming: 6 bases; J trimming: 4 bases; junction bases outside the gene matches: 3. CDR1 and CDR2 (germline): SGHAT, FQDESV (reference sequence). The CDR3 DNA reads as TGTGCCAGCAGTCAGGACAGGGGCTATGGCTACACCTTC. This sequence encodes CASSQDRGYGYTF.

The chain recombines TRBV9 with TRBJ2-1; D not resolved. Germline V gives CDR1 SGDLS, CDR2 YYNGEE. The CDR3 contains 12 residues. The V end lost 6 bases, the J end lost 4 bases, and 8 bases lay between the germline ends. CDR3 sequence reads: CASNPGYNEQFF. In DNA, the CDR3 is TGTGCCAGCAACCCCGGGTACAATGAGCAGTTCTTC.

The gene calls are TRBV5-6 and TRBJ2-5; a possible D gene is TRBD2 (5 bases). The V and J ends lost 2 bases and 5 bases respectively, with 7 bases between them. The CDR3 loop spans 12 amino acids. Germline V lookup: CDR1 SGHDT, CDR2 YYEEEE. CDR3 DNA: TGTGCCAGCAGCTTTGAGGGTGAGACCCAGTACTTC. Protein product: CASSFEGETQYF.

The chain combines TRBV18 with TRBJ2-2; TRBD2 might be the D (6 bases). The CDR3 runs 19 residues. Trimming took 5 bases from V and 4 from J, leaving 26 bases between them. Germline-derived CDR1 and CDR2 are KGHSH and LQKENI. The CDR3 bases are TGTGCCAGCTCAGCACAGCACCCCGGAGGAGGGGCGGTCACCGGGGAGCTGTTTTTT. Protein: CASSAQHPGGGAVTGELFF.

The chain is built from TRBV5-4 and TRBJ2-1; D unresolved. CDR3 length equals 13 residues. Looked up from germline, CDR1 is SGHNT and CDR2 is YYREEE (reference sequence). V was clipped by 1 base and J by 7 bases, with 9 bases between them. The CDR3 DNA reads as TGTGCCAGCAGCTTGCCCTCCGGGAATGAGCAGTTCTTC. It specifies CASSLPSGNEQFF.

The chain joins TRBV2 to TRBJ1-5; TRBD1 matches at 8 bases. The ends lost 5 bases at V and 0 bases at J; junction bases unmatched: 6. The CDR3 consists of 16 residues. Germline CDR1 and CDR2: SNHLY and FYNNEI. This CDR3 reads CASSNRGYYSNQPQHF. The CDR3 DNA follows: TGTGCCAGCAGTAACAGGGGGTACTATAGCAATCAGCCCCAGCATTTT.

This chain uses TRBV4-2 with TRBJ1-4; D is unclear. V shed 0 bases and J shed 1 base, with 3 bases lying between them. CDR1 and CDR2 (germline): LGHNA, YNFKEQ. The length of the CDR3 is 14 residues. CDR3 sequence (DNA): TGTGCCAGCAGCCAAGAACTAACTAATGAAAAACTGTTTTTT. It translates to CASSQELTNEKLFF.

V and J are TRBV4-3 and TRBJ1-1; unclear D gene. From germline, CDR1 is LGHNA and CDR2 YSLEER. The V end was cut by 0 bases, the J end by 1 base, with 12 bases between. CDR3 length: 16 amino acids. This CDR3 reads CASSQDLYAGNTEAFF. The DNA of the CDR3 is TGCGCCAGCAGCCAAGATCTTTATGCGGGGAACACTGAAGCTTTCTTT.

The gene calls are TRBV11-2 and TRBJ2-5; perhaps TRBD1 as D (7 bases). This CDR3 is 15 amino acids long. The V end was cut by 4 bases, the J end by 5 bases, with 17 bases between. CDR1 is SGHAT, CDR2 FQNNGV, per germline. The CDR3 region is CASSSHRGAGETQYF. The CDR3 DNA follows: TGTGCCAGCAGCTCTCACAGGGGCGCGGGGGAGACCCAGTACTTC.

The rearrangement uses TRBV2 and TRBJ1-2; D is unclear. Germline CDR1 reads SNHLY; CDR2 reads FYNNEI. The length of the CDR3 is 12 residues. V lost 6 bases and J 3 bases, leaving 8 bases between the germline ends. The CDR3 is CASSQRDYGYTF. The CDR3 nucleotides read TGTGCCAGCAGCCAGCGAGACTATGGCTACACCTTC. Variable domain in full (rest from reference TRBV2 and TRBJ1-2): EPEVTQTPSHQVTQMGQEVILRCVPISNHLYFYWYRQILGQKVEFLVSFYNNEISEKSEIFDDQFSVERPDGSNFTLKIRSTKLEDSAMYFCASSQRDYGYTFGSGTRLTVV.

This clone turned up a few times. V usage is TRBV7-2 and J usage is TRBJ2-1; D gene ambiguous. The germline V gene has CDR1 SGHTA and CDR2 FQGNSA. The CDR3 is made up of 13 amino acids. The V end lost 5 bases, the J end lost 4 bases, and 9 bases lay between the germline ends. The CDR3: CASSPTYYNEQFF. The CDR3 DNA reads TGTGCCAGCAGCCCAACCTATTACAATGAGCAGTTCTTC.

This clone was detected a few times. J is TRBJ2-2 and V is TRBV5-1; 8 bases agree with TRBD1. J gave up 6 bases and V 4 bases, and 11 bases lay outside the gene matches. The CDR3 spans 16 residues. Per the germline V gene, CDR1 is SGHRS and CDR2 is YFSETQ. The CDR3, as DNA: TGCGCCAGCAGCCGGACCGGACAGGGTCTCGCCGGGGAGCTGTTTTTT. Translation: CASSRTGQGLAGELFF.

The chain recombines TRBV5-1 with TRBJ2-3; tentatively, D is TRBD2 (6 bases). The CDR3 contains 13 residues. V gave up 5 bases and J gave up 6 bases, with 13 bases separating them. Germline CDR1 SGHRS, CDR2 YFSETQ. The CDR3 region has the DNA TGCGCCAGCAGTTCGGGGGATCAGGATACGCAGTATTTT. Its protein product is CASSSGDQDTQYF.

The rearrangement joins TRBV10-3 to TRBJ1-1; TRBD1 agrees at 8 bases. This CDR3 is 16 amino acids long. From germline, CDR1 is ENHRY and CDR2 SYGVKD. J was trimmed by 4 bases and V by 5 bases; bases with no gene match: 12. The CDR3 loop is CAISSPLTGGITEAFF. DNA for the CDR3: TGTGCCATCAGTTCCCCCCTCACAGGGGGGATCACTGAAGCTTTCTTT.

The CDR3, as DNA: TGTGCCAGCAGCTGGGGGGAAGACCAGCCCCAGCATTTT. It specifies CASSWGEDQPQHF. The chain has TRBV6-5 and TRBJ1-5; tentatively, D is TRBD1 (5 bases). Trimming stripped 6 bases from V and 7 bases from J, with 13 bases between. From germline, CDR1 is MNHEY and CDR2 SVGAGI. The CDR3 has 13 amino acids.

The rearrangement links TRBV18 to TRBJ1-2, with 8 bases aligning to TRBD1. CDR1 and CDR2 from the germline V gene are KGHSH and LQKENI. After removal of 3 bases from V and 5 bases from J, the junction contained 8 bases not matched to a gene. The length of the CDR3 is 15 residues. CDR3 residues: CASSPTKDRAYGYTF. The DNA of the CDR3 is TGTGCCAGCTCACCTACCAAGGACAGGGCTTATGGCTACACCTTC.

The chain carries TRBV7-3 and TRBJ2-3; perhaps TRBD1 as D (5 bases). This CDR3 contains 14 residues. Germline V gene data show CDR1 as SGHTA and CDR2 as FQGTGA. Trimming cost V 5 bases and J 6 bases, with 15 bases left between them. The CDR3 region has the DNA TGTGCCAGCAGCCCAGGGCTTAACTCCGATACGCAGTATTTT. Protein product: CASSPGLNSDTQYF.

The chain links TRBV5-4 to TRBJ2-1, with 12 positions matching TRBD2. The CDR3 covers 15 residues. Germline loops: CDR1 SGHNT, CDR2 YYREEE (reference sequence). V shed 4 bases, J shed 5 bases, and the junction held 4 bases outside the gene matches. CDR3 DNA: TGTGCCAGCAGCAGGAGACTAGCGGGGGACAATGAGCAGTTCTTC. As protein: CASSRRLAGDNEQFF.

The rearrangement links TRBV30 to TRBJ2-2; a weak D match, TRBD1 (6 bases). CDR1 and CDR2 (germline): GTSNPN, SVGIG (reference sequence). V shed 0 bases and J shed 3 bases, with 11 bases lying between them. This CDR3 region has 15 residues. DNA for the CDR3: TGTGCCTGGAGTGTACAAGGGGGTCACACCGGGGAGCTGTTTTTT. This gives the protein CAWSVQGGHTGELFF.

The chain carries TRBV11-2 and TRBJ1-4, with unresolved D. Between the trimmed V and J ends, which lost 8 bases and 4 bases, there was a span of 20 bases. The CDR3 loop spans 16 amino acids. Germline V CDR1 and CDR2: SGHAT, FQNNGV. The CDR3 sequence is CASSKATGNYNEKLFF. As DNA, the CDR3 is TGTGCCAGCTCCAAAGCAACCGGCAACTATAATGAAAAACTGTTTTTT.

This chain links TRBV4-2 with TRBJ2-7, with D possibly TRBD2 on 5 matching bases. V was cut by 1 base and J by 0 bases, with 13 bases left in between. Germline V CDR1 and CDR2: LGHNA, YNFKEQ. This CDR3 is 16 amino acids long. The CDR3 coding sequence is TGTGCCAGCAGCCAAGGGGAGCATCTTGGCTCCTACGAGCAGTACTTC. This translates into CASSQGEHLGSYEQYF.

The CDR3 region has the DNA TGCGCCAGCAGGACAGGGCGAGCCTATGGCTACACCTTC. This sequence encodes CASRTGRAYGYTF. The chain carries TRBV10-2 and TRBJ1-2, with 7 bases fitting TRBD1. V shed 6 bases and J 4 bases; nucleotides not matched to a gene: 5. The CDR3 consists of 13 residues. Germline values: CDR1 WSHSY, CDR2 SAAADI.

The V call is TRBV7-9, the J call TRBJ2-1, with 9 bases matching TRBD1. The V and J ends lost 5 bases and 5 bases, in that order; junction bases with no gene match: 4. This CDR3 is 14 amino acids long. Per germline, CDR1 SEHNR and CDR2 FQNEAQ (reference sequence). The DNA for the CDR3 is TGTGCCAGCAGCCCCAGGGACAGGGACAATGAGCAGTTCTTC. Encoded protein: CASSPRDRDNEQFF.